The rows below give T cell receptor beta chains drawn from one sample of a study of technical replicates of blood from several donors. Sequencing used immunoSEQ multiplex PCR; TCRdb keeps in-frame clones, though not all of them. The sample contains about 97,000 clones, over 95% of which appear only once. Sequenced sample: T cells isolated from PBMCs. The receptors come from a human donor in good health. CDR3s include the opening cysteine and the closing phenylalanine or tryptophan. A D gene is named only where the DNA matches it firmly. The size of a clone is reported for some rows only, either as once, few or many, or as a class for expanded clones.

12	.	.	TRBV10-2	TRBJ2-5	TGCGCCAGCATGCGGGGTACGGAGACCCAGTACTTC	CASMRGTETQYF
15	.	TRBD2	TRBV5-1	TRBJ2-7	TGCGCCAGCAGCCTCTCTAGCGGGAGCTCCTACGAGCAGTACTTC	CASSLSSGSSYEQYF
16	once	TRBD2	TRBV4-2	TRBJ2-1	TGTGCCAGCAGCCAAGAGGCGAACGGGGTCCGCGGGGGGCAGTTCTTC	CASSQEANGVRGGQFF
15	.	.	TRBV27	TRBJ2-7	TGTGCCAGCAGCCTGTATTCTACAGGGTCCTACGAGCAGTACTTC	CASSLYSTGSYEQYF
18	.	TRBD2	TRBV27	TRBJ2-1	TGTGCCAGCAGTTCGGGACTAGCGGGAGGGTCCAGGCACAATGAGCAGTTCTTC	CASSSGLAGGSRHNEQFF
15	.	.	TRBV7-8	TRBJ2-6	TGTGCCAGCAGTTCTAAAAGTCCTGGGGCCAACGTCCTGACTTTC	CASSSKSPGANVLTF
16	.	.	TRBV29-1	TRBJ2-5	TGCAGCGTTGTATTTTTCAAAAGGGGAAAGCAAGAGACCCAGTACTTC	CSVVFFKRGKQETQYF
14	.	TRBD1	TRBV7-2	TRBJ1-2	TGTGCCAGCACCATCGGACAGGGAGGGCGTGGCTACACCTTC	CASTIGQGGRGYTF
14	.	.	TRBV18	TRBJ1-5	TGTGCCAGCTCCGTTTCGAGGGCTAATCAGCCCCAGCATTTT	CASSVSRANQPQHF
14	.	.	TRBV7-8	TRBJ2-3	TGTGCCAGCAGCCGTCGACTAGACCCAGATACGCAGTATTTT	CASSRRLDPDTQYF
16	.	TRBD2	TRBV9	TRBJ2-2	TGTGCCAGCAGCATTGTAGGGAGCGGGAGTACCGGGGAGCTGTTTTTT	CASSIVGSGSTGELFF
16	.	TRBD1	TRBV6-5	TRBJ1-2	TGTGCCAGCAGTTGGACGGGACAGGGGGCTAACTATGGCTACACCTTC	CASSWTGQGANYGYTF
15	.	.	TRBV6-5	TRBJ2-7	TGTGCCAGCAGTTACTCCGCGGGGACCCCCTACGAGCAGTACTTC	CASSYSAGTPYEQYF
18	.	TRBD2	TRBV2	TRBJ2-1	TGTGCCAGCAGTGAACTCCGCTTGGCTAGCGGGGGGTATAATGAGCAGTTCTTC	CASSELRLASGGYNEQFF
11	.	.	TRBV10-3	TRBJ1-1	TGTGCCATCAGTGAGGACAGTGAAGCTTTCTTT	CAISEDSEAFF
15	.	TRBD1	TRBV5-4	TRBJ2-7	TGTGCCAGCAGCGGGACAGGGACAGGGGTGTACGAGCAGTACTTC	CASSGTGTGVYEQYF
15	.	TRBD1	TRBV7-2	TRBJ2-7	TGTGCCAGCAGTCCCAGGGGACAGGGGCTCTACGAGCAGTACTTC	CASSPRGQGLYEQYF
14	.	TRBD1	TRBV29-1	TRBJ2-2	TGCAGCGTTGGAGGGACAGGGAACACCGGGGAGCTGTTTTTT	CSVGGTGNTGELFF
15	.	.	TRBV5-4	TRBJ2-1	TGTGCCAGCAGCTTGGTGTTCTTTTCGGAGGGCGAGCAGTTCTTC	CASSLVFFSEGEQFF
15	.	.	TRBV5-1	TRBJ2-7	TGCGCCAGCAGCCCCACAGCTCCGAGCTCCTACGAGCAGTACTTC	CASSPTAPSSYEQYF
12	.	.	TRBV5-8	TRBJ2-7	TGTGCCAGCAGCCTCGGGGTAGAAGAGCAGTACTTC	CASSLGVEEQYF
13	.	.	TRBV19	TRBJ1-6	TGTGCCAGTAGTATAGATCGGGTCTCACCCCTCCACTTT	CASSIDRVSPLHF
18	once	.	TRBV4-1	TRBJ2-4	TGCGCCAGCAGCTCCATCACGGGACAAACAATAGCCAAAAACATTCAGTACTTC	CASSSITGQTIAKNIQYF
15	once	.	TRBV6-5	TRBJ2-1	TGTGCCAGCAGTGCGCCGGACTTTGCGCCTAATGAGCAGTTCTTC	CASSAPDFAPNEQFF
10	.	.	TRBV20-1	TRBJ2-5	TGCAGTGTGGAGTCGGAGACCCAGTACTTC	CSVESETQYF
15	.	TRBD1	TRBV7-2	TRBJ1-5	TGTGCCAGCAGCCCCCGGGGACAGGTTAGCCAGCCCCAGCATTTT	CASSPRGQVSQPQHF
18	.	TRBD2	TRBV5-1	TRBJ2-2	TGCGCCAGCAGCTCCTCGACGACTAGCGGAAAAGACACCGGGGAGCTGTTTTTT	CASSSSTTSGKDTGELFF
15	.	TRBD1	TRBV5-1	TRBJ1-4	TGCGCCAGCAGCTTGGGGACAGGGGGCGATGAAAAACTGTTTTTT	CASSLGTGGDEKLFF
13	.	TRBD1	TRBV6-5	TRBJ1-2	TGTGCCAGCAGACCAGGGGGCGGCTATGGCTACACCTTC	CASRPGGGYGYTF
15	.	TRBD2	TRBV4-2	TRBJ2-7	TGTGCCAGCAGCTCACGTGGGGAGGGCCGGTACGAGCAGTACTTC	CASSSRGEGRYEQYF
17	.	TRBD2	TRBV7-9	TRBJ2-3	TGTGCCAGCAGCTTAGCAGCTAGCGGGGGGGAGACAGATACGCAGTATTTT	CASSLAASGGETDTQYF
12	.	.	TRBV18	TRBJ1-2	TGTGCCAGCTCACGGTCAGACTATGGCTACACCTTC	CASSRSDYGYTF
15	.	.	TRBV6-6	TRBJ2-7	TGTGCCAGCAGTTACTCGAGAGACTCCAAGGACGAGCAGTACTTC	CASSYSRDSKDEQYF
14	.	.	TRBV5-4	TRBJ1-2	TGTGCCAGCAGCTTGGTCTCAGGGCTCTATGGCTACACCTTC	CASSLVSGLYGYTF
15	.	TRBD1	TRBV6-1	TRBJ1-4	TGTGCCAGCACTCGCCGGGACAGAATCCTTGAAAAACTGTTTTTT	CASTRRDRILEKLFF
15	.	TRBD2	TRBV15	TRBJ2-1	TGTGCCACCAGCAGAGTACTAGCGGGGGGCGATGAGCAGTTCTTC	CATSRVLAGGDEQFF
13	once	.	TRBV14	TRBJ2-3	TGTGCCAGCAGCGTACAGGGCACAGATACGCAGTATTTT	CASSVQGTDTQYF
14	.	TRBD1	TRBV4-1	TRBJ2-7	TGCGCCAGCAGCCAAGAAGGACAGGGGTACGAGCAGTACTTC	CASSQEGQGYEQYF
12	.	.	TRBV7-8	TRBJ2-7	TGTGCCAGCAGCTTAACTAGCTACGAGCAGTACTTC	CASSLTSYEQYF
16	.	TRBD2	TRBV11-3	TRBJ2-1	TGTGCCAGCAGCTTAGGGGGAGGGCCTGGCTACAATGAGCAGTTCTTC	CASSLGGGPGYNEQFF
13	.	.	TRBV5-4	TRBJ1-3	TGTGCCAGCAGCTCCCCCGGGGGAAACACCATATATTTT	CASSSPGGNTIYF
18	.	.	TRBV23-1	TRBJ2-1	TGCGCCAGCAGTCAGTCTCGCCTGACTAGAAACCAGGACGATGAGCAGTTCTTC	CASSQSRLTRNQDDEQFF
13	.	.	TRBV18	TRBJ1-1	TGTGCCAGCTCACGCGGGTCGAACACTGAAGCTTTCTTT	CASSRGSNTEAFF
14	once	TRBD2	TRBV10-3	TRBJ2-1	TGTGCCATCAGTGAGCGGGGGGGCGATAATGAGCAGTTCTTC	CAISERGGDNEQFF
18	.	TRBD2	TRBV7-3	TRBJ2-2	TGTGCCAGCAGCTTAATGGGCGGACTAGCGGGGGGGCACGGGGAGCTGTTTTTT	CASSLMGGLAGGHGELFF
20	.	TRBD2	TRBV19	TRBJ2-1	TGTGCCAGTAGTATGATGCTACCGGGACTAGCGGGATCCCCCTACAATGAGCAGTTCTTC	CASSMMLPGLAGSPYNEQFF
13	.	.	TRBV2	TRBJ1-2	TGTGCCAGCAGTGAACGGGAGGTCGGAGGCTACACCTTC	CASSEREVGGYTF
16	.	TRBD1	TRBV9	TRBJ2-5	TGTGCCAGCAGCCCAGCCGGGACAGGGTGGGTGGAGACCCAGTACTTC	CASSPAGTGWVETQYF
16	.	TRBD2	TRBV10-2	TRBJ2-3	TGCGCCAGCAGTATAGGGACTAGCGGGGGAAGAGATACGCAGTATTTT	CASSIGTSGGRDTQYF
12	.	TRBD1	TRBV6-5	TRBJ1-1	TGTGCCAGCAGTTCGACAGGGGGCGCGGCTTTCTTT	CASSSTGGAAFF
13	.	.	TRBV19	TRBJ2-7	TGTGCCAGTAGCGGACAGTTTTCCTACGAGCAGTACTTC	CASSGQFSYEQYF
14	.	TRBD1	TRBV6-1	TRBJ1-4	TGTGCCAGGGGGGGGACAGGGGCAGGTGAAAAACTGTTTTTT	CARGGTGAGEKLFF
19	.	TRBD2	TRBV4-1	TRBJ2-1	TGCGCCAGCAGCCAAGATGGGGCCGAAGCGGGAGCGCCCTACAATGAGCAGTTCTTC	CASSQDGAEAGAPYNEQFF
19	.	TRBD2	TRBV11-2	TRBJ2-1	TGTGCCAGCAGCCCCTCAATTAGCGGGAGGCCCATAGTTTACAATGAGCAGTTCTTC	CASSPSISGRPIVYNEQFF
12	.	.	TRBV14	TRBJ1-1	TGTGCCAGCAGCCAAGTAACAGGAGAAGCTTTCTTT	CASSQVTGEAFF
16	once	.	TRBV21-1	TRBJ1-4	TGTGCCAGCAGCAGGGAAGGGGATGCAACTAATGAAAAACTGTTTTTT	CASSREGDATNEKLFF
14	.	.	TRBV2	TRBJ2-1	TGTGCCAGCTTAGACAGTCCTGGTAACAATGAGCAGTTCTTC	CASLDSPGNNEQFF
15	.	TRBD1	TRBV7-9	TRBJ1-1	TGTGCCAGCAGCTTCGGGACAGGGTATGACACTGAAGCTTTCTTT	CASSFGTGYDTEAFF
17	.	TRBD1	TRBV9	TRBJ2-1	TGTGCCAGCAGCGTAGACCCGGACAGGGACTTTTATAATGAGCAGTTCTTC	CASSVDPDRDFYNEQFF